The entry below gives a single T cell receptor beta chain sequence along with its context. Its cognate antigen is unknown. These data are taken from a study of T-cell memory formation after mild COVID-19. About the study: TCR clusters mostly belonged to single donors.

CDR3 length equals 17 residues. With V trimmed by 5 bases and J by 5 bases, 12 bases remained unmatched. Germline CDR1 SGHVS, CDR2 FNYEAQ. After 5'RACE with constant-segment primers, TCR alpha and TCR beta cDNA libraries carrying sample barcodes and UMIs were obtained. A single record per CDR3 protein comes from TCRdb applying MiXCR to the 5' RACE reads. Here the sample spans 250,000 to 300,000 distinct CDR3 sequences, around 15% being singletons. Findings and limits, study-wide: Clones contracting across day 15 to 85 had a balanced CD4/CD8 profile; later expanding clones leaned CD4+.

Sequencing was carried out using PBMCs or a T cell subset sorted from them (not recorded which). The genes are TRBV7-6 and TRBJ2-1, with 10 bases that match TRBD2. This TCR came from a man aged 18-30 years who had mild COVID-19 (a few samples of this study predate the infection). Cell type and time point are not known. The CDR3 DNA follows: TGTGCCAGCAGCCGATCTCCGACTAGCGGGCGGAACAATGAGCAGTTCTTC. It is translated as CASSRSPTSGRNNEQFF. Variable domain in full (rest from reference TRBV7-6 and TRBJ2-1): GAGVSQSPRYKVTKRGQDVALRCDPISGHVSLYWYRQALGQGPEFLTYFNYEAQQDKSGLPNDRFSAERPEGSISTLTIQRTEQRDSAMYRCASSRSPTSGRNNEQFFGPGTRLTVL.